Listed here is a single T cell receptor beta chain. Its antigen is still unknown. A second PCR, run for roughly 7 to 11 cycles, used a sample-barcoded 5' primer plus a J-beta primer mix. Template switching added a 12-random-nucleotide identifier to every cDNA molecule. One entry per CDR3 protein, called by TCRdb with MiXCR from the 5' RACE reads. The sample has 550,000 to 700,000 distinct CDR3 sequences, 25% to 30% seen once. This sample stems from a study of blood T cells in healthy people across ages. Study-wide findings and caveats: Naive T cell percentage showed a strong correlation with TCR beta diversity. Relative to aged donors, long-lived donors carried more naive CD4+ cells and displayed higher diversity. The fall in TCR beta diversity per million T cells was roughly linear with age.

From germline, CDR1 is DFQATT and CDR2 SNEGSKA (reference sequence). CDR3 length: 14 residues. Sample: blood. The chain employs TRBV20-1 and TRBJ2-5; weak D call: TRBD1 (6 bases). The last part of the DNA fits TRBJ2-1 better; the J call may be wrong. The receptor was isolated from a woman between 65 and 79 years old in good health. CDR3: CSASRPQGRNEQFF. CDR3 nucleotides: TGCAGTGCTAGTCGCCCGCAGGGGCGTAATGAGCAGTTCTTC.